These 18 T cell receptor beta chains were all obtained from the same sample, sequenced in a study of radiotherapy plus CTLA-4 blockade in lung cancer. The repertoire was sequenced with immunoSEQ multiplex PCR; TCRdb's copy has only in-frame clones and lacks some. The table lists about 86,000 clones, roughly four fifths of them singletons, with 0.82% in the top ten. The source was peripheral blood, collected from a patient treated with radiotherapy plus ipilimumab. Receptors originate from a human donor with non-small cell lung cancer who had stable disease on radiotherapy plus ipilimumab.

The chain uses TRBV5-1 and TRBJ2-7; TRBD1 is a possible D gene (5 bases). V lost 2 bases and J 3 bases, leaving 15 bases between the germline ends. There are 15 residues in the CDR3. Germline V CDR1 and CDR2: SGHRS, YFSETQ. In nucleotides, the CDR3 is TGCGCCAGCAGCTTTGGCATCAGGGCGAGCTACGAGCAGTACTTC. Amino acids: CASSFGIRASYEQYF.

V usage is TRBV4-1 and J usage is TRBJ2-5; the D is unclear. Trimming removed 1 base at V and 4 bases at J, with 19 bases between. Germline-derived CDR1 and CDR2 are MGHRA and YSYEKL. The CDR3 spans 17 residues. CDR3 amino acids: CASSQVLQESSGETQYF. In DNA, the CDR3 is TGCGCCAGCAGCCAAGTTCTTCAGGAGTCGAGTGGAGAGACCCAGTACTTC.

V usage is TRBV11-2 and J usage is TRBJ2-1; possibly TRBD1 for D (6 bases). V was pared by 5 bases and J by 5 bases, with 10 bases between. CDR3 size: 13 residues. Germline values: CDR1 SGHAT, CDR2 FQNNGV. For the CDR3, the DNA is TGTGCCAGCAGCACCCGGGACAACAATGAGCAGTTCTTC. This translates into CASSTRDNNEQFF.

The CDR3 region has the DNA TGTGCCAGCAGCTTAGGGCTGACGGTGAACACTGAAGCTTTCTTT. Residues: CASSLGLTVNTEAFF. The J gene is TRBJ1-1, the V gene TRBV7-2; no clear D. The V end was cut by 1 base, the J end by 0 bases, with 9 bases between. The CDR3 has 15 residues. Germline lookup yields CDR1 SGHTA and CDR2 FQGNSA. The entire variable domain, with the rest obtained from reference TRBV7-2 and TRBJ1-1, is as follows: GAGVSQSPSNKVTEKGKDVELRCDPISGHTALYWYRQSLGQGLEFLIYFQGNSAPDKSGLPSDRFSAERTGGSVSTLTIQRTQQEDSAVYLCASSLGLTVNTEAFFGQGTRLTVV.

The chain is built from TRBV7-9 and TRBJ2-1; no reliable D call. Trimming left V 6 bases short and J 0 bases short, with 12 bases between. The CDR3 has 15 residues. Per the germline V gene, CDR1 is SEHNR and CDR2 is FQNEAQ (reference sequence). CDR3 residues: CASRADGGSYNEQFF. In DNA form, the CDR3 reads TGTGCCAGCAGAGCAGACGGCGGCTCCTACAATGAGCAGTTCTTC.

This clone was picked up one time. The chain has TRBV11-2 and TRBJ2-1; D gene uncertain. The CDR3 is 12 residues long. Trimming stripped 0 bases from V and 15 bases from J, with 12 bases between. Germline loops: CDR1 SGHAT, CDR2 FQNNGV. CDR3: CASSLDLWGRFF. CDR3 bases: TGTGCCAGCAGCTTAGATCTTTGGGGTCGGTTCTTC. Full variable domain (rest looked up from reference TRBV11-2 and TRBJ2-1): EAGVAQSPRYKIIEKRQSVAFWCNPISGHATLYWYQQILGQGPKLLIQFQNNGVVDDSQLPKDRFSAERLKGVDSTLKIQPAKLEDSAVYLCASSLDLWGRFFGPGTRLTVL.

This sequence joins TRBV6-6 and TRBJ2-7; no clear D. The V and J ends lost 0 bases and 3 bases respectively, with 9 bases between them. The CDR3 is 14 amino acids. CDR1 MNHNY and CDR2 SVGAGI come from the germline V gene (reference sequence). The CDR3 loop reads CASSYSRLGYEQYF. The CDR3 bases are TGTGCCAGCAGTTACTCGCGACTGGGCTACGAGCAGTACTTC.

The gene calls are TRBV14 and TRBJ1-5, with TRBD1 matching over 8 bases. V shed 0 bases and J 2 bases; nucleotides not matched to a gene: 12. The CDR3 is made up of 19 amino acids. The germline V gene has CDR1 SGHDN and CDR2 FVKESK. CDR3 residues: CASSQETSRGLERNQPQHF. In DNA form, the CDR3 reads TGTGCCAGCAGCCAAGAAACGAGCAGGGGGCTCGAACGCAATCAGCCCCAGCATTTT. The entire variable domain, with the rest obtained from reference TRBV14 and TRBJ1-5, is as follows: EAGVTQFPSHSVIEKGQTVTLRCDPISGHDNLYWYRRVMGKEIKFLLHFVKESKQDESGMPNNRFLAERTGGTYSTLKVQPAELEDSGVYFCASSQETSRGLERNQPQHFGDGTRLSIL.

CDR3 coding DNA: TGTGCCAGTAGCCGACAGGACGGTGTCAATGAAAAACTGTTTTTT. Its translation: CASSRQDGVNEKLFF. The V and J genes are TRBV19 and TRBJ1-4; a possible D gene is TRBD1 (6 bases). CDR1 is LNHDA, CDR2 SQIVND, per germline (reference sequence). Trimming took 6 bases from V and 5 from J, leaving 16 bases between them. The CDR3 contains 15 residues.

This chain connects TRBV6-5 to TRBJ1-6, with D perhaps TRBD1 (5 bases). This CDR3 is built from 14 residues. The V gene's germline CDR1 is MNHEY and CDR2 SVGAGI. Trimming pared 5 bases from V and 9 bases from J, leaving 14 bases between. This CDR3 is CASSQGGTSSPLHF. In nucleotides, the CDR3 is TGTGCCAGCAGTCAGGGAGGTACCAGTTCACCCCTCCACTTT.

There are a few counts of this clone. The gene calls are TRBV6-6 and TRBJ2-1; 7 bases line up with TRBD2. This CDR3 comprises 13 residues. Trimming at V came to 0 bases and at J to 15 bases, leaving 8 bases not matched to a gene. Germline V gene lookup returns CDR1 MNHNY and CDR2 SVGAGI (reference sequence). The CDR3 nucleotides are TGTGCCAGCAGTTACTCGACTCGGGAGGTTCCGTTCTTC. Translation gives CASSYSTREVPFF.

The V gene is TRBV9, the J gene TRBJ1-4; 9 nucleotides align to TRBD1. V gave up 3 bases and J gave up 10 bases; unmatched junction bases: 10. This CDR3 is built from 15 residues. From germline, CDR1 is SGDLS and CDR2 YYNGEE. The CDR3 sequence is CASSAEGQGLGKLFF. CDR3 nucleotide sequence: TGTGCCAGCAGCGCCGAGGGACAGGGCTTGGGAAAACTGTTTTTT.

This clone has just one count. This sequence joins TRBV30 and TRBJ1-5; a possible D gene is TRBD1 (6 bases). Trimming removed 2 bases from V and 4 bases from J, with 18 bases in between. Germline V CDR1 and CDR2: GTSNPN, SVGIG (reference sequence). The CDR3 is made up of 16 amino acids. The CDR3 here is CAWSIRTAWGNQPQHF. The CDR3 coding sequence is TGTGCCTGGAGTATACGGACAGCCTGGGGAAATCAGCCCCAGCATTTT.

This clone was observed a single time. The chain has TRBV11-3 and TRBJ2-7; D not resolved. Germline V CDR1 and CDR2: SGHNT, YENEEA. This CDR3 spans 12 amino acids. Trimming removed 5 bases from V and 4 bases from J, with 9 bases in between. The CDR3 sequence is CASSPPFYEQYF. For the CDR3, the DNA is TGTGCCAGCAGCCCCCCTTTTTACGAGCAGTACTTC.

The chain uses TRBV28 and TRBJ1-3; D uncertain. V was pared by 3 bases and J by 2 bases, with 11 bases between. The CDR3 consists of 15 residues. Germline V CDR1 and CDR2: MDHEN, SYDVKM. CDR3 region: CASSFFGSAGNTIYF. In DNA, the CDR3 is TGTGCCAGCAGTTTTTTTGGGAGCGCTGGAAACACCATATATTTT.

The chain is built from TRBV28 and TRBJ2-1; 8 bases line up with TRBD1. The germline CDR1 and CDR2 sequences are MDHEN and SYDVKM. With 2 bases clipped from V and 2 bases from J, the junction kept 5 bases outside the gene matches. The CDR3 sequence is 16 residues long. The CDR3 bases are TGTGCCAGCAGTTTACCCGGACAGGGAACCTACAATGAGCAGTTCTTC. It specifies CASSLPGQGTYNEQFF.

This clone was counted a single time. The chain combines TRBV7-8 with TRBJ2-1; D uncertain. The ends were cut back, 5 bases at V and 6 bases at J, with 20 bases in the middle. CDR1 and CDR2 from the germline V gene are SGHVS and FQNEAQ. The CDR3 consists of 16 residues. CDR3 in amino acids: CASSPPVRESTNEQFF. The CDR3 nucleotides read TGTGCCAGCAGCCCCCCCGTTAGGGAATCCACCAATGAGCAGTTCTTC. Complete variable domain (other parts from reference TRBV7-8 and TRBJ2-1): GAGVSQSPRYKVAKRGQDVALRCDPISGHVSLFWYQQALGQGPEFLTYFQNEAQLDKSGLPSDRFFAERPEGSVSTLKIQRTQQEDSAVYLCASSPPVRESTNEQFFGPGTRLTVL.

The chain joins TRBV5-1 to TRBJ2-7, with TRBD1 matching over 7 bases. V lost 3 bases, J lost 2 bases, and 11 bases stayed unmatched. Per germline, CDR1 SGHRS and CDR2 YFSETQ. The CDR3 runs to 16 residues. CDR3 loop: CASSYLQGPRPYEQYF. CDR3 DNA sequence: TGCGCCAGCAGCTACCTACAGGGGCCTCGCCCCTACGAGCAGTACTTC.